This TCR beta chain was documented in a study of T cells in Graves' hyperthyroidism and ophthalmopathy. V was cut by 4 bases and J by 3 bases, with 16 bases left in between. Per the germline V gene, CDR1 is SGHVS and CDR2 is FQNEAQ. This CDR3 region has 16 residues. RNA transcripts provided the source from which TCR beta CDR3 regions were amplified. The TCR CDR3 was amplified in a first-round RT-PCR using the HTBI primer set. TCRdb passed the multiplex PCR reads through MiXCR, listing each CDR3 protein once. Of some 250,000 distinct CDR3 sequences listed, more than 14% were seen once; the top ten hold 13%. PBMCs came from about 10 ml fresh peripheral blood. This clonotype was observed many times.

Sequencing was done on a sample of blood. The source of this sequence is a woman in her forties with Graves' hyperthyroidism that later progressed to Graves' ophthalmopathy. The V gene is TRBV7-8, the J gene TRBJ1-5; TRBD1 is a possible D gene (5 bases). The CDR3 region is CASSSSTVTTNQPQHF. As DNA, the CDR3 is TGTGCCAGCAGCTCGTCGACAGTCACTACCAATCAGCCCCAGCATTTT.